This T cell receptor (beta chain) was documented in a study of shared clonotypes between healthy human individuals (TCRdb year 2020). Regarding the complete study: A few men and a couple of women, aged 18 to 49 years, made up the cohort. To estimate repertoire size and how much clonotype sharing occurs between individuals, the study deeply sequenced the blood TCR repertoires of roughly 5 healthy adults. To increase sequencing depth and limit assay-specific biases, different laboratories used diverse techniques to prepare libraries and sequence TCR repertoires. Per donor, leukapheresis produced somewhere between about 0.9 and 9.5 billion PBMCs. Broad study findings and their caveats: Sampling was limited to blood, and TCR repertoires in tissue likely differ from TCR repertoires in blood. Based on pairwise subsampling, the degree of clonotype sharing among donors was expected to be affected by sequencing depth. The small number of donors limited the genetic and exposure-history diversity represented.

V is cut by 3 bases and J by 1 base, and the space between the germline ends is 12 bases. The CDR3 runs 15 residues from the cysteine to the phenylalanine. Solely the CDR3 DNA is kept, with 45 bases framed from the first base. The germline V gene (reference sequence) supplies CDR1 LNHDA and CDR2 SQIVND. Donors were healthy HIV-negative adults with no recently reported acute infections or vaccinations. Every donor was a Caucasian adult living in Nashville, Tennessee, USA. For unsorted samples, 100 million or so PBMCs were counted, and genomic DNA was extracted using the QIAamp DNA Blood Mini kit. Blood was obtained by leukapheresis, after which PBMCs were separated by Ficoll-Histopaque density gradient centrifugation and cryopreserved in liquid nitrogen vapor phase. To note about this clone: The antigen it recognizes is unknown. There are no base qualities to consult, and no much larger clone falls within one base.

TCR CDR3 regions were amplified from genomic DNA by multiplex PCR using the deep immunoSEQ assay. Extracted genomic DNA from each cell subset was distributed evenly across all wells of several immunoSEQ 96-well plates, and each plate was treated as a replicate. For unsorted PBMC, each replicate PCR was loaded with 300 ng genomic DNA, equivalent to 25,000 to 35,000 T cell genomes. Genomic DNA from unsorted PBMC was sequenced over ten immunoSEQ deep assay plates. Purified libraries were measured with a Qubit 3.0 fluorometer, size-checked on a Bioanalyzer 2100, and measured again with the KAPA Library Quantification kit. Each immunoSEQ 96-well plate was sequenced on its own single-read 150-cycle Illumina NextSeq 550 flow cell. In the authors' own workflow: Because only junctional sequences without quality scores were contained in the immunoSEQ output, filtering matching that applied to full-length reads could not be performed. Sequences were annotated with PyIR, a Python wrapper for IgBLAST v1.9, using IMGT germline references to assign V/J genes and CDR3. Reads were removed for weak V/J assignments (E-value above 1e-6), missing CDR3, stop codons, out-of-frame junctions, or ambiguous translated residues. A V3J clonotype was defined by an identical inferred V gene, J gene, and CDR3 amino acid sequence. Percentage overlap between repertoires was calculated by dividing the number of shared unique clonotypes by the size of the smaller repertoire. Richness of each repertoire was evaluated using RTK rarefaction, the Chao1 estimator, and Recon v2.1 estimates of unobserved clonotypes. Entries here come from immuneACCESS through TCRdb and include only in-frame sequences with V and J called. Some clones fail to appear in such tables; in the studies checked, an unresolved V gene covers under half of the shortfall, and the cause of the remainder is unknown. V, J and clone size are those of that table, while D and trimming were read from the DNA. Recorded for this sample are some 450,000 clones; roughly 80% of them occurred a single time. Clones ranked in the top ten supply 12% of the sample.

The rearranged chain carries TRBV19 and TRBJ1-2, and the D gene may be TRBD1, 5 bases matching. The receptor was derived from a woman aged 40 to 50 in good health. Some clones in this sample may be carry-over from other donors' samples. Sequencing was done on a sample of PBMCs. The nucleotide sequence is given as TGTGCCAGTAGTATTCGAGAGGGGAGTAACTATGGCTACACCTTC. This translates into CASSIREGSNYGYTF.